This T cell receptor (beta chain) stems from a study of regulatory T cells in long-lasting Graves disease. Time point defined: persistent/refractory GD, antithyroid drugs over 5 years with positive TRAb. Scientists built the TCR library using RNA that was extracted from PBMCs. Assembly of TCR beta libraries relied on iRepertoire HTBI primers together with Arm-PCR of CDR3 regions. TCRdb analysed the multiplex PCR reads with MiXCR anew, one entry per CDR3 protein. The sample includes about half a million distinct CDR3 sequences, 20% to 25% of them seen just once. This material consisted of peripheral blood mononuclear cells (PBMCs), taken when the disease was refractory, from a patient treated with antithyroid drugs. The clonotype was recovered from a female donor with Graves disease.

The CDR3 DNA is TGCGCCAGCAGCCGCTGGCCTCGGGGGATGAACACTGAAGCTTTCTTT. It encodes CASSRWPRGMNTEAFF. The chain couples TRBV4-1 to TRBJ1-1; D is possibly TRBD1 (5 bases). The V and J ends lost 4 bases and 0 bases respectively, with 15 bases between them. CDR1 is MGHRA, CDR2 YSYEKL, per germline. This CDR3 spans 16 amino acids.